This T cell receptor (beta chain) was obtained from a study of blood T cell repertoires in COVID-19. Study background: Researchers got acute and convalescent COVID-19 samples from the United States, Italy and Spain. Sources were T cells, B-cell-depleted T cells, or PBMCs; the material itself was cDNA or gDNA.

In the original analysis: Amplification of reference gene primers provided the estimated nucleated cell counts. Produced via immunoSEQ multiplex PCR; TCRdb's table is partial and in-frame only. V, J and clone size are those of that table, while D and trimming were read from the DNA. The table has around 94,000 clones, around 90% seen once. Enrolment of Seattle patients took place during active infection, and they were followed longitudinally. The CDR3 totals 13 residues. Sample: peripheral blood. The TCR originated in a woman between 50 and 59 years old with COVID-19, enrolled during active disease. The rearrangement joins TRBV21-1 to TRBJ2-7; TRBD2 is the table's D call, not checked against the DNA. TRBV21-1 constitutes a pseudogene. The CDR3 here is CASSDYASYEQYF. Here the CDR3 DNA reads TGTGCCAGCAGTGACTACGCCTCCTACGAGCAGTACTTC.